These 8 T cell receptor beta chains share one sample of origin, sequenced in a study of blood T cell repertoires in COVID-19. Clones were read by immunoSEQ multiplex PCR, and TCRdb kept only the in-frame ones, dropping some. The table includes about 370,000 clones, around 87% detected once. Sequencing was carried out using peripheral blood. These receptors all stem from a woman in her 30s with COVID-19, enrolled during active disease.

The V call is TRBV27, the J call TRBJ2-1; 10 nucleotides align to TRBD2. The V segment lost 5 bases and the J segment 2 bases; nucleotides outside the gene matches: 6. The CDR3 covers 16 residues. Germline loops: CDR1 MNHEY, CDR2 SMNVEV (reference sequence). The CDR3 loop reads CASSDSGRPTYNEQFF. DNA of the CDR3: TGTGCCAGCAGTGATAGCGGGAGGCCAACCTACAATGAGCAGTTCTTC.

The chain is built from TRBV27 and TRBJ1-1; TRBD1 matches at 8 bases. J lost 2 bases, V lost 6 bases, and 11 bases had no gene match. The CDR3 spans 16 residues. CDR1 is MNHEY, CDR2 SMNVEV, per germline (reference sequence). CDR3 bases: TGTGCCAGCAGCCAGGAAGGGACAGGCCCAAACACTGAAGCTTTCTTT. Amino acids: CASSQEGTGPNTEAFF.

The gene calls are TRBV19 and TRBJ1-4; 7 nucleotides agree with TRBD1. The CDR3 length is 14 residues. The trim removed 3 bases at V and 7 bases at J, leaving 5 bases unmatched. Germline CDR1 and CDR2: LNHDA and SQIVND (reference sequence). CDR3 DNA sequence: TGTGCCAGTAGTATTCGACAGGGATTTGAAAAACTGTTTTTT. It codes for CASSIRQGFEKLFF.

The genes are TRBV11-2 and TRBJ1-6; 7 bases are shared with TRBD1. This CDR3 region has 14 residues. V trimming: 5 bases; J trimming: 8 bases; junction bases outside the gene matches: 6. CDR1 is SGHAT, CDR2 FQNNGV, per germline. The CDR3 here is CASSPTGRHSPLHF. The CDR3 region has the DNA TGTGCCAGCAGCCCGACAGGGAGGCATTCACCCCTCCACTTT.

J is TRBJ2-7 and V is TRBV6-5, with 10 bases aligning to TRBD1. The V segment lost 6 bases and the J segment 6 bases; nucleotides outside the gene matches: 14. The CDR3 is 16 amino acids. CDR1 is MNHEY and CDR2 is SVGAGI in the germline V gene. The CDR3 DNA reads TGTGCCAGCAGATACGACAGGGGGCAAGCCTCTCGCGAGCAGTACTTC. As protein: CASRYDRGQASREQYF.

The CDR3 DNA sequence: TGTGCCAGCAGTTTTTCCTCCAACACCGGGGAGCTGTTTTTT. It codes for CASSFSSNTGELFF. V gene TRBV27 combines with J gene TRBJ2-2; D is ambiguous. Germline CDR1 and CDR2: MNHEY and SMNVEV (reference sequence). The ends were cut back, 3 bases at V and 2 bases at J, with 7 bases in the middle. This CDR3 is 14 amino acids long.

V and J are TRBV20-1 and TRBJ1-2; D is possibly TRBD1 (6 bases). The V end lost 7 bases, the J end lost 5 bases, and 11 bases lay between the germline ends. The germline V gene encodes CDR1 DFQATT and CDR2 SNEGSKA (reference sequence). This CDR3 spans 11 amino acids. Here the CDR3 reads CSGGREYGYTF. For the CDR3, the DNA is TGCAGTGGGGGGCGGGAGTATGGCTACACCTTC.

Points on this clone: Other DNA sequences in the sample encode the same CDR3. The chain links TRBV5-1 to TRBJ2-3; TRBD1 might be the D (5 bases). The CDR3 loop spans 14 amino acids. Trimming left V 4 bases short and J 4 bases short, with 13 bases between. Germline loops: CDR1 SGHRS, CDR2 YFSETQ. Here the CDR3 DNA reads TGCGCCAGCAGCCTAGGACAAGGGCCAGATACGCAGTATTTT. It translates to CASSLGQGPDTQYF.